Listed below are T cell receptor beta chains from one sample, sequenced in a study of cytomegalovirus exposure and HLA in healthy donors. TCRdb's copy holds only in-frame clones and misses some; the assay was immunoSEQ multiplex PCR. The sample consists of approximately 150,000 clones, 86% of them appearing once. Sequenced material: PBMCs. These receptors were taken from a man aged 18 to 30 in good health and CMV-seropositive. Both conserved end residues are part of each CDR3. A D gene is named only where the DNA matches it firmly. Expanded clones get a size class; other rows say once, few or many, or leave the size out.

v_call: TRBV28
clone_size: .
d_call: .
j_call: TRBJ2-2
cdr3_aa: CASRRKVELFF
cdr3_nt: TGTGCCAGCAGGAGGAAAGTGGAGCTGTTTTTT

v_call: TRBV5-1
clone_size: .
d_call: .
j_call: TRBJ1-2
cdr3_aa: CASSPDTPQENGYTF
cdr3_nt: TGCGCCAGCAGCCCGGACACTCCCCAGGAGAATGGCTACACCTTC

v_call: TRBV6-5
clone_size: once
d_call: .
j_call: TRBJ1-2
cdr3_aa: CASSYSSGAIGFGYTF
cdr3_nt: TGTGCCAGCAGTTACTCGAGTGGGGCAATCGGTTTTGGCTACACCTTC

v_call: TRBV19
clone_size: .
d_call: TRBD2
j_call: TRBJ2-3
cdr3_aa: CASSIRAGGRDTQYF
cdr3_nt: TGTGCCAGTAGTATCAGGGCGGGAGGCCGCGATACGCAGTATTTT

v_call: TRBV7-2
clone_size: .
d_call: TRBD1
j_call: TRBJ1-6
cdr3_aa: CASSSTGPYSPLHF
cdr3_nt: TGTGCCAGCAGCTCGACAGGGCCTTATTCACCCCTCCACTTT

v_call: TRBV4-2
clone_size: .
d_call: TRBD2
j_call: TRBJ2-5
cdr3_aa: CASSQVPLGGLQETQYF
cdr3_nt: TGTGCCAGCAGCCAAGTCCCCCTGGGAGGGTTGCAGGAGACCCAGTACTTC

v_call: TRBV9
clone_size: .
d_call: .
j_call: TRBJ2-5
cdr3_aa: CASSVMEGFQETQYF
cdr3_nt: TGTGCCAGCAGCGTAATGGAGGGATTCCAAGAGACCCAGTACTTC

v_call: TRBV5-6
clone_size: .
d_call: TRBD2
j_call: TRBJ2-1
cdr3_aa: CASSYPTSGVYNEQFF
cdr3_nt: TGTGCCAGCAGCTACCCGACTAGCGGGGTCTACAATGAGCAGTTCTTC

v_call: TRBV11-3
clone_size: .
d_call: .
j_call: TRBJ2-7
cdr3_aa: CASSFSGSYEQYF
cdr3_nt: TGTGCCAGCAGCTTCTCCGGGAGCTACGAGCAGTACTTC

v_call: TRBV11-2
clone_size: .
d_call: TRBD1
j_call: TRBJ2-6
cdr3_aa: CASSSYQGEAGANVLTF
cdr3_nt: TGTGCCAGCAGCTCATATCAGGGGGAAGCTGGGGCCAACGTCCTGACTTTC

v_call: TRBV7-9
clone_size: .
d_call: .
j_call: TRBJ1-5
cdr3_aa: CASSLGGISNQPQHF
cdr3_nt: TGTGCCAGCAGCTTAGGGGGCATAAGCAATCAGCCCCAGCATTTT

v_call: TRBV29-1
clone_size: .
d_call: .
j_call: TRBJ2-1
cdr3_aa: CSYRQALSANNEQFF
cdr3_nt: TGCAGCTATCGACAGGCTTTAAGCGCTAACAATGAGCAGTTCTTC

v_call: TRBV9
clone_size: once
d_call: TRBD1
j_call: TRBJ2-5
cdr3_aa: CASSGQGMKTQYF
cdr3_nt: TGTGCCAGCAGCGGACAGGGGATGAAGACCCAGTACTTC

v_call: TRBV7-9
clone_size: .
d_call: .
j_call: TRBJ2-2
cdr3_aa: CASSLVDSLTGELFF
cdr3_nt: TGTGCCAGCAGCTTAGTCGACTCCCTTACCGGGGAGCTGTTTTTT

v_call: TRBV28
clone_size: .
d_call: .
j_call: TRBJ2-2
cdr3_aa: CASTRAGELFF
cdr3_nt: TGTGCCAGTACGAGAGCCGGGGAGCTGTTTTTT

v_call: TRBV9
clone_size: .
d_call: TRBD2
j_call: TRBJ2-6
cdr3_aa: CASSVREGRPGANVLTF
cdr3_nt: TGTGCCAGCAGCGTGAGGGAGGGTCGGCCTGGGGCCAACGTCCTGACTTTC

v_call: TRBV27
clone_size: .
d_call: .
j_call: TRBJ2-7
cdr3_aa: CASSLKFRGATYEQYF
cdr3_nt: TGTGCCAGCAGTTTAAAGTTTCGGGGGGCCACCTACGAGCAGTACTTC

v_call: TRBV27
clone_size: .
d_call: .
j_call: TRBJ2-7
cdr3_aa: CASSRVSQGGYEQYF
cdr3_nt: TGTGCCAGCAGTAGAGTTTCCCAGGGGGGCTACGAGCAGTACTTC

v_call: TRBV14
clone_size: .
d_call: .
j_call: TRBJ1-2
cdr3_aa: CASSQVDSNYGYTF
cdr3_nt: TGTGCCAGCAGCCAAGTAGACAGTAACTATGGCTACACCTTC

v_call: TRBV13
clone_size: .
d_call: TRBD2
j_call: TRBJ2-7
cdr3_aa: CASGSPGASGSYEQYF
cdr3_nt: TGTGCCAGCGGATCACCTGGGGCTAGCGGATCCTACGAGCAGTACTTC

v_call: TRBV5-1
clone_size: once
d_call: .
j_call: TRBJ2-5
cdr3_aa: CASALEAWGSQETQYF
cdr3_nt: TGCGCCAGCGCTTTGGAGGCTTGGGGATCACAAGAGACCCAGTACTTC

v_call: TRBV25-1
clone_size: once
d_call: .
j_call: TRBJ1-4
cdr3_aa: CASRRAEKLFF
cdr3_nt: TGTGCCAGCAGGAGGGCAGAAAAACTGTTTTTT

v_call: TRBV5-1
clone_size: .
d_call: .
j_call: TRBJ2-1
cdr3_aa: CASSSGLHHREQFF
cdr3_nt: TGCGCCAGCAGCTCGGGACTGCACCACCGGGAGCAGTTCTTC